This T cell receptor (beta chain) was profiled in a study of cytomegalovirus exposure and HLA in healthy donors. Study-wide results and limits: Productive status was seen about 87% or about 30% of the time for most TCR beta V segments in an earlier analysis.

Germline CDR1 SSHAT, CDR2 FNYEAQ (reference sequence). The CDR3 has 13 residues. A remark on this clone: Its antigen is unknown. The junction shows a germline mismatch at one end, possibly a read error.

60 Vbeta and 13 Jbeta primers were used in PCR. Measured with immunoSEQ multiplex PCR; TCRdb has only the in-frame clones, and not every one. The repertoire holds roughly 120,000 clones, over 60% seen once, with 13% in the top ten. This chain links TRBV7-7 with TRBJ2-1; 7 positions agree with TRBD1. This TCR derives from a young man in good health and CMV-seropositive. Sequenced sample: PBMCs. The CDR3 DNA sequence: TGTGCTAGCAGCTTTGACAGGGAGAGTGAGCAGTTCTTC. Its translation: CASSFDRESEQFF. The variable domain in full, completed from reference TRBV7-7 and TRBJ2-1, reads GAGVSQSPRYKVTKRGQDVTLRCDPISSHATLYWYQQALGQGPEFLTYFNYEAQPDKSGLPSDRFSAERPEGSISTLTIQRTEQRDSAMYRCASSFDRESEQFFGPGTRLTVL.